These 7 T cell receptor beta chains were all obtained from the same sample, sequenced in a study of human T cells and chemical hapten exposure (dated by TCRdb to the early 2020s). What this sample's time point label stands for: patch test 2, 6 weeks after DPC sensitization. The treatment or condition label, read with the paper, signifies: therapeutic diphenylcyclopropenone sensitization with weekly scalp DPC. The library was generated by RACE. Instrument on record: NextSeq 500. TCRdb's own reprocessing of the public reads used fastp at Q25 and MiXCR and kept productive beta chains. CDR3 protein duplicates are merged, each entry listing the most common genes and DNA. This sample comprises 330,000 or so distinct CDR3 sequences, under 6.5% of them detected only once. The ten largest clones represent around 5.6% of the sample. The sequences come from whole blood, collected in connection with sensitization to the hapten diphenylcyclopropenone (DPC). These receptors were collected from a woman in her late teens or twenties with alopecia areata. Some clones in this sample may be carry-over from other donors' samples.

In the case of this clonotype: With a much larger clone just one base away, this may be a read error. The chain couples TRBV12-3 or TRBV12-4 to TRBJ1-4; no clear D. The CDR3 length is 14 residues. The chain's CDR3 is CASTLMRLDEKLFF. The CDR3 DNA reads as TGTGCCAGCACTTTAATGAGACTGGATGAAAAACTGTTTTTT.

The table lists this clonotype with a few counts. The chain couples TRBV20-1 to TRBJ2-7; tentatively, D is TRBD1 (6 bases). The CDR3 extends over 16 amino acids. Germline CDR1 reads DFQATT; CDR2 reads SNEGSKA (reference sequence). The V gene lost 0 bases and the J gene lost 2 bases, with 17 bases spanning the gap. CDR3 sequence reads: CSARDPQGNRPYEQYF. CDR3 DNA: TGCAGTGCTAGAGATCCCCAGGGGAATAGGCCCTACGAGCAGTACTTC.

V usage is TRBV7-9 and J usage is TRBJ2-1; the D gene is possibly TRBD1 (6 bases). The V end lost 2 bases, the J end lost 2 bases, and 13 bases lay between the germline ends. This CDR3 has 16 residues. Germline-derived CDR1 and CDR2 are SEHNR and FQNEAQ (reference sequence). CDR3 sequence reads: CASSLRLGTPYNEQFF. As DNA, the CDR3 is TGTGCCAGCAGCTTACGACTCGGGACACCCTACAATGAGCAGTTCTTC.

The rearrangement links TRBV6-2 or TRBV6-3 to TRBJ2-7; 14 bases fit TRBD2. Germline CDR1 and CDR2: MNHEY and SVGEGT. Unmatched junction bases numbered 3, after V lost 2 bases and J lost 3 bases. The CDR3 covers 16 residues. In DNA, the CDR3 is TGTGCCAGCAGTTACGGGACTAGCGGGAGCCACTACGAGCAGTACTTC. Translation gives CASSYGTSGSHYEQYF.

Only a few counts were recorded for this clonotype. The chain uses TRBV5-4 and TRBJ2-7; D is unclear. The CDR3 runs to 11 residues. Germline CDR1 SGHNT, CDR2 YYREEE (reference sequence). V was clipped by 4 bases and J by 7 bases, with 9 bases between them. CDR3 nucleotides: TGTGCCAGCAGCCTCCATGATGAGCAGTACTTC. Translating gives CASSLHDEQYF.

This clonotype was picked up many times. The V call is TRBV12-3 or TRBV12-4, the J call TRBJ1-2, with a weak D call TRBD1 (5 bases). This CDR3 has 13 amino acids. Trimming cost V 4 bases and J 1 base, with 7 bases left between them. The CDR3 DNA reads TGTGCCAGCAGTTCAGGGCGTAACTATGGCTACACCTTC. Translation: CASSSGRNYGYTF.

At least ten counts were recorded for this clonotype. The chain uses TRBV6-2 or TRBV6-3 and TRBJ1-5; 7 bases line up with TRBD1. CDR3 size: 15 residues. V lost 5 bases, J lost 3 bases, and 7 bases stayed unmatched. Germline V gene lookup returns CDR1 MNHEY and CDR2 SVGEGT. The chain's CDR3 is CASSGRDSSNQPQHF. The CDR3, as DNA: TGTGCCAGCAGTGGCCGGGACAGCTCCAATCAGCCCCAGCATTTT.